The 26 T cell receptor beta chains below were found in one sample sequenced in a study of blood T cell repertoires in COVID-19. The method was immunoSEQ multiplex PCR; TCRdb's version includes in-frame clones alone and lacks a portion of them. The sample yields about 200,000 clones, approximately 83% seen once. Sequencing used peripheral blood. These TCRs come from a man aged 35 to 55 with acute or convalescent COVID-19.

This sequence joins TRBV7-8 and TRBJ2-5, with D tentatively TRBD2 (5 bases). The germline V and J ends were trimmed by 6 bases and 4 bases, with 6 bases remaining between them. The CDR3 extends over 11 amino acids. Looked up from germline, CDR1 is SGHVS and CDR2 is FQNEAQ. CDR3 region: CASSGLETQYF. DNA of the CDR3: TGTGCCAGCAGTGGACTAGAGACCCAGTACTTC.

This clone was counted a single time. The rearrangement links TRBV2 to TRBJ2-5; 7 positions agree with TRBD1. Germline CDR1 and CDR2: SNHLY and FYNNEI. This CDR3 region has 15 residues. The V gene end was trimmed by 6 bases and the J gene end by 2 bases; junction bases not matched to a gene: 9. The CDR3 coding sequence is TGTGCCAGCAGGAACGGACAGGCGCCTCAAGAGACCCAGTACTTC. It specifies CASRNGQAPQETQYF.

This clone was recorded once. J is TRBJ1-5 and V is TRBV12-3 or TRBV12-4, with TRBD1 matching 7 bases. The CDR3 covers 13 residues. Trimming cost V 7 bases and J 6 bases; bases outside gene matches: 6. CDR3 sequence: CASNRGFVQPQHF. CDR3 in DNA: TGTGCCAGCAACAGGGGTTTTGTTCAGCCCCAGCATTTT.

The chain employs TRBV6-2 or TRBV6-3 and TRBJ2-5, with 8 positions matching TRBD2. The germline V gene has CDR1 MNHEY and CDR2 SVGEGT. Trimming at V came to 6 bases and at J to 3 bases, leaving 12 bases not matched to a gene. The CDR3 length is 16 residues. CDR3 nucleotides: TGTGCCAGCAGCTATGCGGGAGGATTGGGGAAAGAGACCCAGTACTTC. Translation gives CASSYAGGLGKETQYF.

The chain combines TRBV6-6 with TRBJ2-1; a possible D gene is TRBD2 (6 bases). Germline loops: CDR1 MNHNY, CDR2 SVGAGI (reference sequence). Trimming took 6 bases from V and 4 from J, leaving 19 bases between them. This CDR3 is 16 amino acids long. In DNA, the CDR3 is TGTGCCAGCAGAACTATCCCGGGAGTCGGGTACAATGAGCAGTTCTTC. It encodes CASRTIPGVGYNEQFF.

J is TRBJ1-5 and V is TRBV18; D not resolved. The V and J ends lost 6 bases and 3 bases respectively, with 15 bases between them. Germline CDR1 is KGHSH and CDR2 is LQKENI. The CDR3 extends over 15 amino acids. CDR3 nucleotides: TGTGCCAGCTCGGAGGCCGGTATGGTCAATCAGCCCCAGCATTTT. Residues: CASSEAGMVNQPQHF.

V gene TRBV5-1 combines with J gene TRBJ2-5, with 9 bases lining up with TRBD2. The CDR3 totals 15 residues. V shed 5 bases, J shed 1 base, and the junction held 6 bases outside the gene matches. In germline, CDR1 is SGHRS, CDR2 YFSETQ. The CDR3 DNA reads TGCGCCAGCAGTCAGCAACTAGCGGGCCAAGAGACCCAGTACTTC. Amino acid sequence: CASSQQLAGQETQYF.

This clone was observed a single time. Here the CDR3 DNA reads TGCGCCAGCAGCCCGGGACCACAGGGCTCTGGAAACACCATATATTTT. Its translation is CASSPGPQGSGNTIYF. J is TRBJ1-3 and V is TRBV5-1; TRBD1 might be the D (6 bases). Germline CDR1 SGHRS, CDR2 YFSETQ. V lost 4 bases and J lost 0, with 14 bases in between. The CDR3 has 16 residues. The full variable domain, completed using reference TRBV5-1 and TRBJ1-3, is KAGVTQTPRYLIKTRGQQVTLSCSPISGHRSVSWYQQTPGQGLQFLFEYFSETQRNKGNFPGRFSGRQFSNSRSEMNVSTLELGDSALYLCASSPGPQGSGNTIYFGEGSWLTVV.

The V gene is TRBV19, the J gene TRBJ1-1; TRBD1 matches 9 bases. The CDR3 is 18 amino acids. With 3 bases clipped from V and 5 bases from J, the junction kept 16 bases outside the gene matches. Germline V lookup: CDR1 LNHDA, CDR2 SQIVND (reference sequence). CDR3 protein: CASSIWTGEKFWGTEAFF. CDR3 in DNA: TGTGCCAGTAGTATCTGGACAGGGGAAAAATTTTGGGGGACTGAAGCTTTCTTT.

J is TRBJ2-1 and V is TRBV2; possible D gene TRBD2, 5 bases. Germline CDR1 SNHLY, CDR2 FYNNEI. The V end was cut by 6 bases, the J end by 8 bases, with 14 bases between. The CDR3 has 13 amino acids. The CDR3 loop is CASSGGGSDEQFF. The CDR3 DNA follows: TGTGCCAGCAGCGGAGGCGGAAGCGATGAGCAGTTCTTC.

The chain uses TRBV6-5 and TRBJ2-7; 10 bases line up with TRBD1. This CDR3 spans 15 amino acids. V shed 6 bases, J shed 6 bases, and the junction held 11 bases outside the gene matches. Germline V CDR1 and CDR2: MNHEY, SVGAGI. The CDR3 loop is CASRKTGGLRSEQYF. The CDR3 coding sequence is TGTGCCAGCAGGAAGACAGGGGGCCTGAGGAGCGAGCAGTACTTC.

A single count supports this clone. The chain uses TRBV6-1 and TRBJ1-1; D remains unclear. The germline V and J ends were trimmed by 2 bases and 5 bases, with 12 bases remaining between them. CDR3 length: 14 amino acids. Germline V lookup: CDR1 MNHNS, CDR2 SASEGT. The CDR3 loop reads CASSESQMSTEAFF. The CDR3 coding sequence is TGTGCCAGCAGTGAATCACAGATGAGTACTGAAGCTTTCTTT.

V is TRBV18 and J is TRBJ2-3; possible D gene TRBD2, 7 bases. Trimming removed 9 bases at V and 3 bases at J, with 25 bases between. Germline CDR1 is KGHSH and CDR2 is LQKENI. This CDR3 contains 17 residues. The CDR3 sequence: CASTSLYGGRGTDTQYF. CDR3 in DNA: TGTGCCAGTACATCTCTGTACGGGGGGCGAGGAACAGATACGCAGTATTTT.

This clone occurred a few times. The chain has TRBV5-8 and TRBJ1-6; 10 bases are a match to TRBD1. CDR3 length: 17 residues. The germline gives CDR1 SGHTS, CDR2 YDEGEE. V lost 3 bases to trimming and J lost 6 bases; unmatched junction nucleotides: 9. CDR3 residues: CASSSHFGTGANSPLHF. DNA of the CDR3: TGTGCCAGCAGCTCGCATTTCGGGACAGGGGCTAATTCACCCCTCCACTTT.

The V call is TRBV4-1, the J call TRBJ2-7; 10 bases line up with TRBD1. This CDR3 has 16 residues. Per germline, CDR1 MGHRA and CDR2 YSYEKL. With 0 bases clipped from V and 5 bases from J, the junction kept 7 bases outside the gene matches. In nucleotides, the CDR3 is TGCGCCAGCAGCCAAGAGGAGGGGACAGGGGTCGACGAGCAGTACTTC. This gives the protein CASSQEEGTGVDEQYF.

This clone came up once. This chain uses TRBV7-6 with TRBJ2-3; TRBD2 matches 9 bases. CDR1 and CDR2 (germline): SGHVS, FNYEAQ. The CDR3 length is 16 residues. The V and J ends lost 1 base and 2 bases, in that order; junction bases with no gene match: 4. The CDR3 DNA is TGTGCCAGCAGCTTAGGGACTAGCGCCCTCACAGATACGCAGTATTTT. Amino acid sequence: CASSLGTSALTDTQYF.

The chain couples TRBV5-4 to TRBJ1-2, with D unresolved. Germline V gene data show CDR1 as SGHNT and CDR2 as YYREEE (reference sequence). Trimming removed 0 bases from V and 6 bases from J, with 12 bases in between. CDR3 length: 14 residues. The DNA for the CDR3 is TGTGCCAGCAGCTTGGCCGGGAACAACCATGGCTACACCTTC. Its translation is CASSLAGNNHGYTF.

With regard to this clone: This clone may be a read error of a much larger clone one base away. The chain uses TRBV19 and TRBJ2-5; D is unresolved. The germline V gene encodes CDR1 LNHDA and CDR2 SQIVND (reference sequence). V was cut by 11 bases and J by 4 bases, with 14 bases left in between. This CDR3 region has 12 residues. The CDR3 here is CACEAGGETQYF. The CDR3 DNA reads TGTGCCTGCGAGGCTGGCGGAGAGACCCAGTACTTC. The full variable domain, rest sourced from reference TRBV19 and TRBJ2-5, is DGGITQSPKYLFRKEGQNVTLSCEQNLNHDAMYWYRQDPGQGLRLIYYSQIVNDFQKGDIAEGYSVSREKKESFPLTVTSAQKNPTAFYLCACEAGGETQYFGPGTRLLVL.

The chain has TRBV7-9 and TRBJ2-7, with D possibly being TRBD1 (5 bases). Trimming removed 1 base from V and 2 bases from J, with 9 bases in between. This CDR3 comprises 14 residues. Germline V lookup: CDR1 SEHNR, CDR2 FQNEAQ (reference sequence). In DNA, the CDR3 is TGTGCCAGCAGCTTAGGGGTAGGGGCCTACGAGCAGTACTTC. Translation: CASSLGVGAYEQYF.

The genes are TRBV4-2 and TRBJ2-3, with D possibly TRBD1 on 6 matching bases. The CDR3 consists of 17 residues. Deletions cut 1 base from V and 2 bases from J, with 16 bases between. Germline V gives CDR1 LGHNA, CDR2 YNFKEQ. The CDR3 sequence is CASSQAIRDIATDTQYF. In DNA, the CDR3 is TGTGCCAGCAGCCAAGCCATTCGGGACATAGCCACAGATACGCAGTATTTT.

This clone appeared once. V usage is TRBV3-1 (or the pseudogene TRBV3-2) and J usage is TRBJ2-2; TRBD2 agrees at 8 bases. The V gene's germline CDR1 is LGHDT and CDR2 YNNKEL (reference sequence). The CDR3 has 16 residues. The V gene end was trimmed by 5 bases and the J gene end by 0 bases; junction bases not matched to a gene: 5. The CDR3 nucleotides read TGTGCCAGCAGCGGACTAGCCGGGGCGAACACCGGGGAGCTGTTTTTT. Its protein product is CASSGLAGANTGELFF.

The CDR3 region has the DNA TGTGCCAGCAGTCCGCAGGGTCTCGGTCGCGAGCAGTACTTC. The encoded protein is CASSPQGLGREQYF. The chain combines TRBV25-1 with TRBJ2-7; D perhaps matches TRBD1 (5 bases). CDR1 and CDR2 (germline): MGHDK, SYGVNS. The length of the CDR3 is 14 residues. V was clipped by 5 bases and J by 6 bases, with 17 bases between them.

The rearrangement uses TRBV12-3 or TRBV12-4 and TRBJ1-1, with 8 positions matching TRBD1. This CDR3 is built from 13 residues. V lost 5 bases, J lost 6 bases, and 5 bases stayed unmatched. CDR3 DNA: TGTGCCAGCAGTCCCGGACAGGGAGCTGAAGCTTTCTTT. Translating gives CASSPGQGAEAFF.

The rearrangement uses TRBV28 and TRBJ1-6; 8 nucleotides line up with TRBD1. After removal of 2 bases from V and 7 bases from J, the junction contained 7 bases not matched to a gene. CDR1 MDHEN and CDR2 SYDVKM come from the germline V gene. The CDR3 spans 16 residues. The CDR3 protein is CASSLGKTGGNSPLHF. DNA for the CDR3: TGTGCCAGCAGTTTAGGGAAAACAGGGGGAAATTCACCCCTCCACTTT.

The gene calls are TRBV11-2 and TRBJ1-6, with D hard to call. CDR1 is SGHAT and CDR2 is FQNNGV in the germline V gene. The V and J ends lost 2 bases and 13 bases respectively, with 9 bases between them. This CDR3 comprises 12 residues. The CDR3 region has the DNA TGTGCCAGCAGCTTAAATAGTTCTCCCCTCCACTTT. Translating it yields CASSLNSSPLHF.

The CDR3 loop is CASSSLPSSRDYSYNEQFF. CDR3 coding DNA: TGTGCCAGTAGTTCCCTACCCTCCTCTAGGGACTACTCCTACAATGAGCAGTTCTTC. V and J are TRBV19 and TRBJ2-1; TRBD2 agrees at 7 bases. Germline-derived CDR1 and CDR2 are LNHDA and SQIVND (reference sequence). The V segment lost 5 bases and the J segment 0 bases; nucleotides outside the gene matches: 16. The CDR3 contains 19 residues.